Sequencing of this TCR beta chain was carried out in a study of memory B cells and T cells in multiple sclerosis (dated by TCRdb to the late 2010s). Some background on the complete study: The study compared the TCR beta repertoires of autoproliferating peripheral T cells with those of brain lesion-infiltrating T cells in multiple sclerosis patients. TCR sequencing involved a couple of multiple sclerosis patients from whom brain lesions at autopsy or brain-infiltrating cells from biopsy were available.

TCRbeta CDR3 regions were amplified from extracted genomic DNA using the immunoSEQ Platform. Multiplex PCR, high-throughput sequencing and a vendor bioinformatics pipeline were combined in the immunoSEQ assay. The authors processed their data as follows. Non-productive sequences and CDR3s shorter than 4 amino acids were excluded, and clonotype frequencies were recalculated for each sample. Shared clonotypes were identified in immunoSEQ Analyzer 2.0 as identical CDR3 amino acid, V gene and J gene sequences. Repertoire overlap was normalized by dividing shared clonotype counts by the product of both clone-set sizes, with the result scaled by 1000 into arbitrary units. TCRdb limited this immuneACCESS table to in-frame rearrangements with V and J called. A share of clones is missing; checked studies link under half to unresolved V genes, and the rest is unexplained. The V and J calls and clone size are taken from that table; D and trimming were inferred from the DNA. The sample table records fewer than 40,000 clones; roughly 82% of these occur just once. The ten largest clones represent approximately 2.5% of the sample.

After stimulus-free culture of CFSE-labeled PBMCs, the autoproliferating (CFSEdim) and non-proliferating (CFSEhi) T cell fractions were sequenced separately. In total, some 47 million CFSE-labeled PBMCs were cultured without stimulus for under 8 days, after which replicate wells were pooled. PBMCs were labeled with 0.5 uM CFSE and cultured in serum-free AIM-V medium without exogenous stimuli. PBMCs were isolated by Ficoll density gradient centrifugation and were cryopreserved before use. Using a FACSAria III, live 7-AAD-negative cells were sorted, then washed with PBS and stored frozen at -80 degrees C as dry pellets. Study-wide conclusions, independent of this receptor: Clone-set sizes differed between compartments, which influenced counts of shared clonotypes and required normalization.

For this clone: No antigen is known for it. No per-base quality is available; no much larger clone lies one base away.

As encoded in the germline V gene, CDR1 is SGHTA while CDR2 is FQGNSA. From the cysteine through the phenylalanine, the CDR3 covers 16 amino acids. CDR3 DNA is the only sequence kept; it has 48 bases, read in frame from the first base. The V and J ends are trimmed by 3 bases and 1 base, leaving 13 bases between them. This receptor was obtained from a human donor with multiple sclerosis. Sequencing was done on a sample of PBMCs from blood kept in culture. The sequence is built from TRBV7-2 and TRBJ1-3, with the D gene too uncertain to name. The CDR3 is CASSLDAGFSGNTIYF. The sequenced DNA is TGTGCCAGCAGCTTGGACGCAGGCTTTTCTGGAAACACCATATATTTT.